The present TCR beta chain was sequenced within a study of blood T cell repertoires in COVID-19. Study-level background: Acute-phase and convalescent COVID-19 samples originated in the United States, Italy and Spain. T cells, B-cell-depleted T cells, or PBMCs provided the cDNA or gDNA that served as material.

Germline V lookup: CDR1 MDHEN, CDR2 SYDVKM. The CDR3 has 14 amino acids. Trimming removed 4 bases from V and 2 bases from J, with 11 bases in between. In the original processing: Amplification of reference gene primers was used by the study to estimate nucleated cell counts. The protocol was immunoSEQ multiplex PCR, while the TCRdb copy is restricted to in-frame clones and leaves out a portion. V, J and clone size derive from that table, while D and trimming were established from the DNA sequence. The sample shows about 190,000 clones, 83% of them seen only once. The chain combines TRBV28 with TRBJ1-2, with D possibly TRBD1 on 6 matching bases. This clonotype was sampled from a woman aged 40 to 50 with acute or convalescent COVID-19. The sequencing input was peripheral blood. CDR3: CASSSLTGNYGYTF. In DNA, the CDR3 is TGTGCCAGCAGTTCCCTAACAGGGAACTATGGCTACACCTTC.